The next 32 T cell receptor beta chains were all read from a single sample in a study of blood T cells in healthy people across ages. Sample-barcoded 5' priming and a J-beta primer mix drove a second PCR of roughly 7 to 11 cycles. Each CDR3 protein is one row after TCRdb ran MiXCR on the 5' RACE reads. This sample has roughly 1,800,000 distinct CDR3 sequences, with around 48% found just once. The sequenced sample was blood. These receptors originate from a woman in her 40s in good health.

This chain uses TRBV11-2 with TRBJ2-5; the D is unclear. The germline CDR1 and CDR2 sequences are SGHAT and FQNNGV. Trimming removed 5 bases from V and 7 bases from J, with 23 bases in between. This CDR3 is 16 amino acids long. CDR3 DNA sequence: TGTGCCAGCAGCGAAAATAGGAACTTGCAAGGTGGGACCCAGTACTTC. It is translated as CASSENRNLQGGTQYF.

CDR3 sequence: CASRTGRRAYEKLFF. For the CDR3, the DNA is TGTGCCAGCAGGACGGGGCGCAGGGCGTATGAAAAACTGTTTTTT. The rearrangement links TRBV7-2 to TRBJ1-4, with D tentatively TRBD1 (5 bases). CDR3 length equals 15 residues. CDR1 and CDR2 from the germline V gene are SGHTA and FQGNSA. Trimming took 6 bases from V and 6 from J, leaving 17 bases between them.

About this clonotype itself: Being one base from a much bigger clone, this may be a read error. The CDR3 sequence: CARSLGTGPFSYEQYF. The CDR3 DNA reads as TGTGCCCGCAGTCTGGGGACAGGGCCCTTCTCCTACGAGCAGTACTTC. This rearrangement joins TRBV28 to TRBJ2-7; 9 nucleotides align to TRBD1. Per germline, CDR1 MDHEN and CDR2 SYDVKM. The CDR3 contains 16 residues.

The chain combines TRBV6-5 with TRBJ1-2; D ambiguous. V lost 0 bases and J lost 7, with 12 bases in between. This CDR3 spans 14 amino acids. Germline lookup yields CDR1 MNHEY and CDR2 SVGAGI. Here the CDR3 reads CASSYSEGLSGYTF. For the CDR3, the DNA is TGTGCCAGCAGTTACTCAGAGGGATTAAGTGGCTACACCTTC.

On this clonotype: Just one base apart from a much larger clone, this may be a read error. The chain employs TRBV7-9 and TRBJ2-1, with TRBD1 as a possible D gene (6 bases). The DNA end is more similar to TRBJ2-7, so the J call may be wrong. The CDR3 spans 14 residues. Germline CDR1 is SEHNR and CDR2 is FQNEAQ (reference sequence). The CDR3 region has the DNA TGTGCCAGCAGCTTCCGGGACACTTACAATGAGCAGTACTTC. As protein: CASSFRDTYNEQYF.

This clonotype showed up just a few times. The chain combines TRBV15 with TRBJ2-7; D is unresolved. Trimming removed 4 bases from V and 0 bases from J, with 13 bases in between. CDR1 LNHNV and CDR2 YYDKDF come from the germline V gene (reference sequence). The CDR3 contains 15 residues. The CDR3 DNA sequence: TGTGCCACCAGCACGGAAATTTCAAGCTCCTACGAGCAGTACTTC. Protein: CATSTEISSSYEQYF.

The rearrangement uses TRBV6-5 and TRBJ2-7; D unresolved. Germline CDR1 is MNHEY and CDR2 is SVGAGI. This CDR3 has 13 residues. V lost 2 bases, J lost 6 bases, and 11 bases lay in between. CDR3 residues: CASSYALGLEQYF. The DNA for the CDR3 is TGTGCCAGCAGTTACGCTCTAGGGCTCGAGCAGTACTTC.

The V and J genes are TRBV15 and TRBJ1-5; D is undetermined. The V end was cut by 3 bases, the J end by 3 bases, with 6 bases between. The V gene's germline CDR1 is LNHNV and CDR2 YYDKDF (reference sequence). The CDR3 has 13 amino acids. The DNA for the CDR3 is TGTGCCACCAGCAGGGGCATCAATCAGCCCCAGCATTTT. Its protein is CATSRGINQPQHF. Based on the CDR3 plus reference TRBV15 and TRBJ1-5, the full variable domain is DAMVIQNPRYQVTQFGKPVTLSCSQTLNHNVMYWYQQKSSQAPKLLFHYYDKDFNNEADTPDNFQSRRPNTSFCFLDIRSPGLGDTAMYLCATSRGINQPQHFGDGTRLSIL.

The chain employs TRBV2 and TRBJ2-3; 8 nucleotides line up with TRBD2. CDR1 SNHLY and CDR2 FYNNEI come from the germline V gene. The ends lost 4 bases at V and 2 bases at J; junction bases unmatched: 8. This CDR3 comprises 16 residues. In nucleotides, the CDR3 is TGTGCCAGCAGTGGGGCTAGCGGGTCCAACACAGATACGCAGTATTTT. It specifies CASSGASGSNTDTQYF.

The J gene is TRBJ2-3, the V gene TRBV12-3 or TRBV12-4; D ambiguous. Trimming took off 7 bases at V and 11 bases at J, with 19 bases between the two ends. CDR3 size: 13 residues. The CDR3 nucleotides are TGTGCCAGCACCCAAGACCGTTATGGGGTGCAGTATTTT. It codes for CASTQDRYGVQYF.

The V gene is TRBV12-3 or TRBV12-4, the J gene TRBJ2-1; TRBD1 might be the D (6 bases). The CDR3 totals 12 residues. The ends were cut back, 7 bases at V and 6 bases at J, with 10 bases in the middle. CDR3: CASTQGSNEQFF. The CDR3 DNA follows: TGTGCCAGCACCCAGGGGAGCAATGAGCAGTTCTTC.

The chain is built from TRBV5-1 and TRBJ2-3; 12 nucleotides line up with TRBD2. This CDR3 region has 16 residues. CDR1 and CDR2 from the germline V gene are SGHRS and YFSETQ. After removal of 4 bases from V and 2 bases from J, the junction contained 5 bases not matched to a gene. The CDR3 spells CASSTGLAGHTDTQYF. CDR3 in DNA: TGCGCCAGCAGCACGGGACTAGCGGGTCACACAGATACGCAGTATTTT.

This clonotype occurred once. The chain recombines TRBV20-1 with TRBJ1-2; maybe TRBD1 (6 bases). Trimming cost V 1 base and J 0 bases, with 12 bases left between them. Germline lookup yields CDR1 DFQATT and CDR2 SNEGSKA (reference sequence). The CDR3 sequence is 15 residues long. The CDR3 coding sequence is TGCAGTGCTAGAGCCGGTCAGGGGCCTAACTATGGCTACACCTTC. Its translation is CSARAGQGPNYGYTF.

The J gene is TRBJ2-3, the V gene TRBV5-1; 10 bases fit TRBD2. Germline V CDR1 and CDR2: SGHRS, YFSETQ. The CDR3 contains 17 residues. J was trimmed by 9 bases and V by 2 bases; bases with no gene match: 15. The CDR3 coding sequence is TGCGCCAGCAGCTTAAGGGCTAGCGGGGGATCGGGAGAGACGCAGTATTTT. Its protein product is CASSLRASGGSGETQYF.

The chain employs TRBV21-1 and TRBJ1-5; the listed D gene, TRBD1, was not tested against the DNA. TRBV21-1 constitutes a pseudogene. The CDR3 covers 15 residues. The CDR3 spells CARSTDTYSNQPQHF. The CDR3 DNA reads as TGTGCCCGCAGCACGGACACTTATAGCAATCAGCCCCAGCATTTT.

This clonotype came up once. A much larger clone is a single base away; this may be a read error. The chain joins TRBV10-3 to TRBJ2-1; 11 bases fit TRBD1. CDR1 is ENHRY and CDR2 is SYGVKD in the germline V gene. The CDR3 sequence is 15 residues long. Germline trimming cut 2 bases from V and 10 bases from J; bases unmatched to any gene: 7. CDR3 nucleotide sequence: TGTGCCATCAGTGAGCGCGGACAGGGGGCGAGGGAGCAGTTCTTC. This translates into CAISERGQGAREQFF.

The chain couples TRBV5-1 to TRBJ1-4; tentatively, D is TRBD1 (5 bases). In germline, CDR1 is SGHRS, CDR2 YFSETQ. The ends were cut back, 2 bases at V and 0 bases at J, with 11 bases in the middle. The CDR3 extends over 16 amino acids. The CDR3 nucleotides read TGCGCCAGCAGCTTCGGGACGACTGCAACTAATGAAAAACTGTTTTTT. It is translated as CASSFGTTATNEKLFF. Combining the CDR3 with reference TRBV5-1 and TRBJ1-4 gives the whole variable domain KAGVTQTPRYLIKTRGQQVTLSCSPISGHRSVSWYQQTPGQGLQFLFEYFSETQRNKGNFPGRFSGRQFSNSRSEMNVSTLELGDSALYLCASSFGTTATNEKLFFGSGTQLSVL.

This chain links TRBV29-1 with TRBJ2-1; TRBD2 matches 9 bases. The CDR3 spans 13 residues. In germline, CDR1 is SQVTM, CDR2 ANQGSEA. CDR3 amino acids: CRVAGVSYNEQFF. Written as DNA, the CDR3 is TGCAGGGTAGCGGGGGTGTCTTACAATGAGCAGTTCTTC.

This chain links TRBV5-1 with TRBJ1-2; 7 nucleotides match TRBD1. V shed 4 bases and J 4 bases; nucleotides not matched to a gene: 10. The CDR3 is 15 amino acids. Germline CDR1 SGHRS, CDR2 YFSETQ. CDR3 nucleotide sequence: TGCGCCAGCAGCCGGGGGACAGAAGAATCCTATGGCTACACCTTC. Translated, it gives CASSRGTEESYGYTF. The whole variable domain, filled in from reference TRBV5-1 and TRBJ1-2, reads KAGVTQTPRYLIKTRGQQVTLSCSPISGHRSVSWYQQTPGQGLQFLFEYFSETQRNKGNFPGRFSGRQFSNSRSEMNVSTLELGDSALYLCASSRGTEESYGYTFGSGTRLTVV.

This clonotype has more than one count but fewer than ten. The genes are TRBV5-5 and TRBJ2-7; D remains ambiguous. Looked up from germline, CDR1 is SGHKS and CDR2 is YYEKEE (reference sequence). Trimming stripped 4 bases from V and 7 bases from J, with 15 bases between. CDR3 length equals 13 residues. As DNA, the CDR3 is TGTGCCAGCAGCGTCTCCCCAAAGTCTGAGCAGTACTTC. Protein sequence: CASSVSPKSEQYF.

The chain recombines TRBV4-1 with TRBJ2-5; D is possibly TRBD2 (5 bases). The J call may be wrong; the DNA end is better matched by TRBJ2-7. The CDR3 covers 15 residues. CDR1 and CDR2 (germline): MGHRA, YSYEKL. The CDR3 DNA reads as TGCGCCAGCAGCCGAGATCGGGGTCCCACCTACGAGCAGTACTTC. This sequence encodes CASSRDRGPTYEQYF.

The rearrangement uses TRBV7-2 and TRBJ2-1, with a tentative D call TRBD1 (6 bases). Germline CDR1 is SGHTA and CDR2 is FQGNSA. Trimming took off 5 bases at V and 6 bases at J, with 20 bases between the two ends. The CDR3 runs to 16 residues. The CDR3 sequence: CASSPPDSAHSNEQFF. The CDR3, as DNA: TGTGCCAGCAGCCCCCCGGACAGTGCCCATTCCAATGAGCAGTTCTTC.

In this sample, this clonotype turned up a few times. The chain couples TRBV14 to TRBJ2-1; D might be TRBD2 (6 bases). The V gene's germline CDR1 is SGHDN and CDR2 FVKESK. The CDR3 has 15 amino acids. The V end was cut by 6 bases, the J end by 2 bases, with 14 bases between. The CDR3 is CASSLRLGTYNEQFF. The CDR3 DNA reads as TGTGCCAGCAGTCTTAGACTAGGCACCTACAATGAGCAGTTCTTC.

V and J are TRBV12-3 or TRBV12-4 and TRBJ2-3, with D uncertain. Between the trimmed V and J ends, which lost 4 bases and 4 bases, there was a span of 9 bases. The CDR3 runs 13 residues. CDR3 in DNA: TGTGCCAGCAGTTCTGCGTGGTCAGATACGCAGTATTTT. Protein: CASSSAWSDTQYF.

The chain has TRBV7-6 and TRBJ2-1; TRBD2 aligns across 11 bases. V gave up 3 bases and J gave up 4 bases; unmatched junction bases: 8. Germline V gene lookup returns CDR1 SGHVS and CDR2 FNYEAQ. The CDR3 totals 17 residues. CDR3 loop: CASSFGLAGGFYNEQFF. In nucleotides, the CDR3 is TGTGCCAGCAGCTTTGGGCTAGCGGGGGGTTTTTACAATGAGCAGTTCTTC.

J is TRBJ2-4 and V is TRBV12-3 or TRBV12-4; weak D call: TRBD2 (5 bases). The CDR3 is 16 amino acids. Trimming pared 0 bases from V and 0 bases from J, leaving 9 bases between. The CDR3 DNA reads TGTGCCAGCAGTTTAGCAGCCGAGGGAGCCAAAAACATTCAGTACTTC. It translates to CASSLAAEGAKNIQYF.

The CDR3 loop reads CSAQDSLYGYTF. CDR3 DNA: TGCAGTGCTCAGGACAGCCTCTATGGCTACACCTTC. The chain links TRBV20-1 to TRBJ1-2, with D possibly TRBD1 on 6 matching bases. V dropped 5 bases and J dropped 4 bases, with 11 bases sitting between them. The length of the CDR3 is 12 residues. Germline CDR1 and CDR2: DFQATT and SNEGSKA (reference sequence).

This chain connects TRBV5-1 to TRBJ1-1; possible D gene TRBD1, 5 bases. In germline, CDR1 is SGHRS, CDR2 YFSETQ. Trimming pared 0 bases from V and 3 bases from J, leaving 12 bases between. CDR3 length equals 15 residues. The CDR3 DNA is TGCGCCAGCAGCTTGGACGGGGCCAGCTACACTGAAGCTTTCTTT. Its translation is CASSLDGASYTEAFF. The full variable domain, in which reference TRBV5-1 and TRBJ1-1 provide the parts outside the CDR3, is KAGVTQTPRYLIKTRGQQVTLSCSPISGHRSVSWYQQTPGQGLQFLFEYFSETQRNKGNFPGRFSGRQFSNSRSEMNVSTLELGDSALYLCASSLDGASYTEAFFGQGTRLTVV.

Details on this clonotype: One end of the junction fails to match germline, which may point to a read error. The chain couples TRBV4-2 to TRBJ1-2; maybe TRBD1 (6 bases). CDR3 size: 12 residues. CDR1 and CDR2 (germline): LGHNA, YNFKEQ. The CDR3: CARSQGFRGYTF. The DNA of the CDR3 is TGTGCCCGCAGCCAGGGGTTCCGGGGCTACACCTTC.

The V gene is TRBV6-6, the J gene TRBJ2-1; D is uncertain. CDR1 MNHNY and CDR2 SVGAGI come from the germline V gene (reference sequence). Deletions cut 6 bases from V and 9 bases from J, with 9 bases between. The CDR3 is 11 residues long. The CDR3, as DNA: TGTGCCAGCAGCCGGAGCATTGAGCAGTTCTTC. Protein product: CASSRSIEQFF.

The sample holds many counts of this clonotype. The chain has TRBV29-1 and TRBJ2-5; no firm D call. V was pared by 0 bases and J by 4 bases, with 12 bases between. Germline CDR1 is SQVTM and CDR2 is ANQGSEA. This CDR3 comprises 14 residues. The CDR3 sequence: CSVEEFGLGETQYF. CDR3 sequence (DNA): TGCAGCGTTGAAGAGTTCGGTCTAGGAGAGACCCAGTACTTC. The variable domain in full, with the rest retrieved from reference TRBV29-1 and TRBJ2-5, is SAVISQKPSRDICQRGTSLTIQCQVDSQVTMMFWYRQQPGQSLTLIATANQGSEATYESGFVIDKFPISRPNLTFSTLTVSNMSPEDSSIYLCSVEEFGLGETQYFGPGTRLLVL.

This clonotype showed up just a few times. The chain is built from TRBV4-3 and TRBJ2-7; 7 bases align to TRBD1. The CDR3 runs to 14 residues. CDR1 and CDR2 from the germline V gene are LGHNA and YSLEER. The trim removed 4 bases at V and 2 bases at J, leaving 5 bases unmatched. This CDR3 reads CASSLGTETYEQYF. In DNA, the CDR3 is TGCGCCAGCAGCCTCGGGACAGAAACCTACGAGCAGTACTTC.